There are a few counts of the clone carrying this T cell receptor (beta chain). Clones were sequenced by immunoSEQ multiplex PCR, and TCRdb holds only the in-frame ones, with some missing. The sample carries tens of thousands of clones, 84% recorded once. This CDR3 has 13 amino acids. The V end lost 5 bases, the J end lost 1 base, and 9 bases lay between the germline ends. Germline V gene sequence: CDR1 SGDLS, CDR2 YYNGEE. The source of the sample is a study of blood T cell repertoires in COVID-19. For the study at large: Material from acute and convalescent COVID-19 was sourced from the United States, Italy and Spain.

Sequences were obtained from peripheral blood. This chain links TRBV9 with TRBJ1-1, with D possibly TRBD1 on 6 matching bases. The sequence was obtained from a man between 60 and 75 years old with COVID-19, enrolled during active disease. The DNA of the CDR3 is TGTGCCAGCAGTCTGACAGGGAACACTGAAGCTTTCTTT. It translates to CASSLTGNTEAFF. Based on the CDR3 plus reference TRBV9 and TRBJ1-1, the full variable domain is DSGVTQTPKHLITATGQRVTLRCSPRSGDLSVYWYQQSLDQGLQFLIQYYNGEERAKGNILERFSAQQFPDLHSELNLSSLELGDSALYFCASSLTGNTEAFFGQGTRLTVV.